This note documents a single T cell receptor beta chain sequence. The CDR3 extends over 11 amino acids. The germline CDR1 and CDR2 sequences are GTSNPN and SVGIG (reference sequence). With V trimmed by 7 bases and J by 2 bases, 2 bases remained unmatched. How the authors handled the data: Amplification of reference gene primers provided the estimated nucleated cell counts. Assay: immunoSEQ multiplex PCR; the TCRdb copy retains only in-frame clones and omits some. That table is the source of V, J and clone size, and D and trimming were worked out from the DNA. Of 300,000 to 400,000 clones detected, more than 70% appear once; the ten largest clones hold around 3%. The data were obtained in a study of blood T cell repertoires in COVID-19. Study in general: Samples taken during acute and convalescent COVID-19 were collected in the United States, Italy and Spain.

The receptor was derived from a man aged 25 to 45 with active or convalescent COVID-19. The sequencing sample was made of peripheral blood. The V gene is TRBV30, the J gene TRBJ2-7, with 7 nucleotides matching TRBD1. CDR3 nucleotide sequence: TGTGCCTTCAGGGGGACCTACGAGCAGTACTTC. It specifies CAFRGTYEQYF.